These T cell receptor beta chains were read from a single sample in a study of blood T cell repertoires in COVID-19. Assay used: immunoSEQ multiplex PCR; TCRdb lists only in-frame clones, some missing. Of 250,000 to 350,000 clones listed, 75% to 95% are singletons. The sequenced sample consisted of peripheral blood. The receptor set was obtained from a woman aged 25 to 39 with COVID-19, enrolled during active disease. CDR3s include the opening cysteine and the closing phenylalanine or tryptophan. The order of the fields is CDR3 length, J gene, clone size, D gene, V gene, CDR3 DNA, CDR3 protein. A D gene is named only where the DNA matches it firmly. Where a row states a size, it is once, few, many or the class of an expanded clone; other rows omit it.

>12|TRBJ2-2|-|-|TRBV5-1
TGCGCCAGCAGCTTGGTTCTCGGGGAGCTGTTTTTT
CASSLVLGELFF
>15|TRBJ1-3|-|TRBD1|TRBV4-1
TGCGCCAGCAGCCTTACAGGGGCCTCTGGAAACACCATATATTTT
CASSLTGASGNTIYF
>14|TRBJ1-1|-|TRBD1|TRBV10-3
TGTGCCATCAGTAACAGGGGTGTAACGACTGAAGCTTTCTTT
CAISNRGVTTEAFF
>14|TRBJ1-4|-|TRBD1|TRBV7-9
TGTGCCAGCAGCCAGGGGGGTCCTAATGAAAAACTGTTTTTT
CASSQGGPNEKLFF
>13|TRBJ1-6|-|TRBD1|TRBV19
TGTGCCAGTACCGGGACAGGGGTGTCACCCCTCCACTTT
CASTGTGVSPLHF
>15|TRBJ2-7|-|TRBD1|TRBV6-1
TGTGCCAGCAGTGAAGTGGTAGACAGGGCGGGTGAGCAGTACTTC
CASSEVVDRAGEQYF
>15|TRBJ2-3|-|-|TRBV9
TGTGCCAGCAGCGTAGATGACGGAGGGACAGATACGCAGTATTTT
CASSVDDGGTDTQYF
>15|TRBJ2-1|-|TRBD1|TRBV2
TGTGCCAGCAGTAGGACAGGGGGCGCGATCAATGAGCAGTTCTTC
CASSRTGGAINEQFF
>14|TRBJ1-2|-|-|TRBV5-1
TGCGCCAGCCATTCGGGTGAAAGTGGGTATGGCTACACCTTC
CASHSGESGYGYTF
>14|TRBJ2-7|-|TRBD1|TRBV30
TGTGCCTGGAGTGATGGACAGGGGTCCTACGAGCAGTACTTC
CAWSDGQGSYEQYF
>14|TRBJ2-5|-|-|TRBV9
TGTGCCAGCAGCGTTAATTCCAGGGGTGAGACCCAGTACTTC
CASSVNSRGETQYF
>18|TRBJ2-4|-|-|TRBV6-1
TGTGCCAGCAGTGAAGCGCGGTTCGGGGGATGGATCAAAAACATTCAGTACTTC
CASSEARFGGWIKNIQYF
>14|TRBJ1-1|-|-|TRBV5-6
TGTGCCAGCAGACTTGGAGGAGGGAACACTGAAGCTTTCTTT
CASRLGGGNTEAFF
>13|TRBJ2-1|-|-|TRBV27
TGTGCCAGCAGTTTATTCCCGGGGGGCGAGCAGTTCTTC
CASSLFPGGEQFF
>16|TRBJ2-7|-|TRBD2|TRBV19
TGTGCCAGTAGTCAACCGCTAGCGGGAGGTGGGTACGAGCAGTACTTC
CASSQPLAGGGYEQYF
>15|TRBJ1-2|-|-|TRBV6-5
TGTGCCAGCAGTCTCTCGGACTCTGGAGACTATGGCTACACCTTC
CASSLSDSGDYGYTF
>13|TRBJ1-2|-|TRBD1|TRBV7-9
TGTGCCAGCAGCTTATCCCAGGGGGAGAGCTACACCTTC
CASSLSQGESYTF
>15|TRBJ1-2|-|-|TRBV3-1/TRBV3-2
TGTGCCAGCAGCCAAGAGGCGGCTCCCTATTATGGCTACACCTTC
CASSQEAAPYYGYTF
>15|TRBJ2-1|-|TRBD2|TRBV7-3
TGTGCCAGCAGCCGGACTAGCGGGGCTTCGAGTGAGCAGTTCTTC
CASSRTSGASSEQFF
>19|TRBJ2-5|-|TRBD2|TRBV6-4
TGTGCCAGCAGTGACTCGATGGCCACTAGCGGAAAGTACCAAGAGACCCAGTACTTC
CASSDSMATSGKYQETQYF
>13|TRBJ2-1|once|-|TRBV7-3
TGTGCCAGCAGCCCCCCCGCTCCCGGTGAGCAGTTCTTC
CASSPPAPGEQFF
>16|TRBJ1-6|-|TRBD1|TRBV6-2/TRBV6-3
TGTGCCAGCAGCCCTATTTCCGGGACAGGGAATTCACCCCTCCACTTT
CASSPISGTGNSPLHF
>14|TRBJ1-5|-|-|TRBV5-1
TGCGCCAGCAGCCGTACCGGGGGGGATCAGCCCCAGCATTTT
CASSRTGGDQPQHF
>17|TRBJ1-5|-|TRBD1|TRBV7-9
TGTGCCAGCAGCTTCGGGACAGGGTATTCGGGCAATCAGCCCCAGCATTTT
CASSFGTGYSGNQPQHF
>17|TRBJ2-2|-|-|TRBV6-6
TGTGCCAGCAGTCTCATGTTGGGCAAAGTAGACACCGGGGAGCTGTTTTTT
CASSLMLGKVDTGELFF
>14|TRBJ1-6|few|TRBD1|TRBV5-6
TGTGCCAGCAGCATGGGACAGGGGAATTCACCCCTCCACTTT
CASSMGQGNSPLHF
>14|TRBJ2-2|-|-|TRBV7-3
TGTGCCAGCAGCTTAATGGCCCAAACCGGGGAGCTGTTTTTT
CASSLMAQTGELFF
>16|TRBJ2-1|-|-|TRBV7-3
TGTGCCAGCAGCTTCACTGGGGGGAGCTCCTACAATGAGCAGTTCTTC
CASSFTGGSSYNEQFF
>13|TRBJ1-2|-|-|TRBV6-5
TGTGCCAGCAGTTCGGCGGCGGTCTATGGCTACACCTTC
CASSSAAVYGYTF
>13|TRBJ2-3|-|-|TRBV28
TGTGCCAGCCTAGCGTCGAACACAGATACGCAGTATTTT
CASLASNTDTQYF
>15|TRBJ2-7|-|TRBD1|TRBV27
TGTGCCAGCAGTAGTCCCGGGACAGGGGACTACGAGCAGTACTTC
CASSSPGTGDYEQYF
>16|TRBJ2-1|-|TRBD2|TRBV10-1
TGCGCCAGCAGTGATGCCAGCGGGAGTCTGAGTAATGAGCAGTTCTTC
CASSDASGSLSNEQFF
>20|TRBJ2-3|-|TRBD2|TRBV29-1
TGCAGCGTTGAAGATGGCGGGACTAGCGGGGGAGCAGACCCCACAGATACGCAGTATTTT
CSVEDGGTSGGADPTDTQYF
>15|TRBJ2-7|-|TRBD1|TRBV3-1/TRBV3-2
TGTGCCAGCAGCCAGCCCGGGACAGCAACCTACGAGCAGTACTTC
CASSQPGTATYEQYF
>15|TRBJ1-3|-|TRBD1|TRBV11-2
TGTGCCAGCAGCTCTGCAAGGGACAGATGGAACACCATATATTTT
CASSSARDRWNTIYF
>13|TRBJ1-1|-|TRBD1|TRBV29-1
TGCAGCGTCCGACGGGACAGGGCCGTAGAAGCTTTCTTT
CSVRRDRAVEAFF
>15|TRBJ2-7|-|TRBD2|TRBV20-1
TGCAGCGCTAGTCCCCTAGCGGGGGTCGATAAGAAGCAGTACTTC
CSASPLAGVDKKQYF